The clone carrying this T cell receptor (beta chain) was seen a few times. Antigen specificity is unknown. This sample stems from a study of cytomegalovirus exposure and HLA in healthy donors. Regarding the study as a whole: Fewer than 20,000 TCR beta sequences were associated with HLA alleles at 0.05 false discovery rate in a later analysis.

Germline V gene data show CDR1 as MNHNS and CDR2 as SASEGT. V lost 6 bases to trimming and J lost 2 bases; unmatched junction nucleotides: 3. The CDR3 is made up of 14 amino acids. The PCR used 60 Vbeta and 13 Jbeta primers. Some clones are missing from TCRdb's copy, which holds only in-frame ones; the method was immunoSEQ multiplex PCR. The sample consists of about 59,000 clones, 80% of them appearing once. This sequence was found in a woman between 40 and 55 years old in good health and CMV-seronegative. The source material was PBMCs. J is TRBJ2-7 and V is TRBV6-1; 11 nucleotides match TRBD1. The CDR3 here is CASRGQGGTYEQYF. CDR3 bases: TGTGCCAGCAGGGGACAGGGGGGTACCTACGAGCAGTACTTC.